The entry below gives a single TCR beta chain sequence along with its context. What it recognizes is unknown. Unstimulated regulatory T cells (CD4+CD25+CD127-), CD4+CD25- non-regulatory cells, CD4 and CD8 cells were FACS-sorted from thawed PBMCs. The CDR3 consists of 21 residues. V shed 0 bases, J shed 4 bases, and the junction held 15 bases outside the gene matches. The germline gives CDR1 LGHNA, CDR2 YNFKEQ. This sample is part of a study of Tregs in tolerant kidney transplant recipients. Background on the study: The nonmyeloablative bone marrow transplants came from related graft donors, with transient mixed chimerism. Study-wide results and caveats: In tolerant patients, donor-specific Tregs outgrew total Tregs, suggesting antigen-driven expansion. No direct test of biological reproducibility was done here.

Method: immunoSEQ multiplex PCR; TCRdb's copy keeps in-frame clones and lacks some. The sample includes roughly 69,000 clones, approximately 91% of them seen just once. The J gene is TRBJ2-1, the V gene TRBV4-2; 13 bases agree with TRBD2. The sample consisted of CD4+ T cells from blood, taken before the transplant. The receptor was isolated from a human donor who received a combined kidney and bone marrow transplant. The CDR3 region is CASSQDSTSGRALKAYNEQFF. The CDR3 DNA reads as TGTGCCAGCAGCCAAGATAGCACTAGCGGGAGGGCCTTAAAAGCGTACAATGAGCAGTTCTTC.